This T cell receptor (beta chain) was captured by sequencing in a study of blood T cells in healthy people across ages. Study outcomes and limitations: Both higher diversity and more naive CD4+ cells marked long-lived donors when set against aged donors.

Next came a second PCR, run for about 7 to 12 cycles, which used a sample-barcoded 5' primer along with a J-beta primer mix. TCRdb re-called the 5' RACE reads through MiXCR, storing one row per CDR3 protein. This table holds about 930,000 distinct CDR3 sequences, 29% found once. In regard to this clonotype: Its cognate antigen is unknown. At one end, the junction sequence differs from germline, possibly due to a read error.

The CDR3 runs 18 residues. The germline gives CDR1 MNHNS, CDR2 SASEGT. These sequences were also reported in another study, on T cells of mothers and their children.

The origin of this receptor is a woman aged 35 to 49 in good health. What was sequenced was blood. The V and J genes are TRBV6-1 and TRBJ2-2, with D possibly being TRBD1 (5 bases). CDR3 in amino acids: CTSTTPQGSGISTGELFF. In DNA form, the CDR3 reads TGTACCAGCACCACACCCCAGGGTTCCGGTATAAGCACCGGGGAGCTGTTTTTT.